Described below is a single T cell receptor beta chain sequence and its context. The antigen remains unidentified. This sample was included in a study of identifying expanded T cells in peripheral blood. General study findings and limits: Clone count variance between roughly 2-week samples rose with total template count.

Measured with immunoSEQ multiplex PCR; TCRdb has only the in-frame clones, and not every one. In the table there are roughly 56,000 clones, over 75% of which are singletons. No infections or other immune events were documented during collection. The TCR originated in a person between 18 and 75 years old in good health. The sample was blood.

The CDR3 loop reads CASSSSGRTLYEQYF. The CDR3 DNA sequence: TGTGCCAGCAGTTCTAGCGGGAGAACCCTCTACGAGCAGTACTTC. The chain has TRBV6-5 and TRBJ2-7, with 10 bases fitting TRBD2. This CDR3 is 15 amino acids long. V was clipped by 4 bases and J by 3 bases; unmatched bases: 6. Per germline, CDR1 MNHEY and CDR2 SVGAGI.